This TCR beta chain was identified during a study of T-cell memory formation after mild COVID-19. MiXCR was run by TCRdb on the 5' RACE reads, yielding one entry per CDR3 protein. The sample shows 120,000 to 150,000 distinct CDR3 sequences, around 5.8% of them seen only once. The J segment lost 0 bases and the V segment lost 1 base, leaving 12 bases of the junction unmatched. The CDR3 contains 19 residues. Germline-derived CDR1 and CDR2 are KGHSH and LQKENI. This clonotype was seen at least ten times. The rearrangement links TRBV18 to TRBJ2-3; 8 nucleotides line up with TRBD1. The sample taken for sequencing was PBMCs or a T cell subset sorted from them (not recorded which). The sequence was collected from an adult woman who had mild COVID-19 (a few samples of this study predate the infection). Cell type and time point are not known. The CDR3 sequence: CASSPLGQGGRKSTDTQYF. CDR3 bases: TGTGCCAGCTCACCACTAGGACAGGGAGGCAGGAAAAGCACAGATACGCAGTATTTT.